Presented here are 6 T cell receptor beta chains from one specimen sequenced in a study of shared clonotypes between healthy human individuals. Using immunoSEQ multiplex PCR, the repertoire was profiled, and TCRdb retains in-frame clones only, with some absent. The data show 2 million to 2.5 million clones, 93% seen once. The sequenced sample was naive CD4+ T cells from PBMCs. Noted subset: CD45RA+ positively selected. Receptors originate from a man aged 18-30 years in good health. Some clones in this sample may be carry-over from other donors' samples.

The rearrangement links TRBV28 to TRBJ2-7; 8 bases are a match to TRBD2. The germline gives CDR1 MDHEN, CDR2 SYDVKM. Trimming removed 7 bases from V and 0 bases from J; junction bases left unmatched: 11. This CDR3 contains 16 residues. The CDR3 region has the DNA TGTGCCAGCATCCCCACCGGGAGGGGAAGCTCCTACGAGCAGTACTTC. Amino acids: CASIPTGRGSSYEQYF.

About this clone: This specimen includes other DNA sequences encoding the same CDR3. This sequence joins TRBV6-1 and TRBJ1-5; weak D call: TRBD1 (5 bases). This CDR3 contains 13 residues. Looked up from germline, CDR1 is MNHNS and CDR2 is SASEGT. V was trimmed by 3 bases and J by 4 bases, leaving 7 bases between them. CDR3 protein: CASSETANQPQHF. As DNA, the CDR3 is TGTGCCAGCAGTGAGACAGCTAATCAGCCCCAGCATTTT.

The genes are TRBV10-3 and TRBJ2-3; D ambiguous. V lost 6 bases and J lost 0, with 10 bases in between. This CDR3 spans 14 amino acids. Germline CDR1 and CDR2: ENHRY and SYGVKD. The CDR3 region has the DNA TGTGCCATCAGGACGGCAACTAGCACAGATACGCAGTATTTT. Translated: CAIRTATSTDTQYF.

The CDR3 DNA follows: TGTGCCAGCAGCTTATACCGGGACCCCGGGGAGCTGTTTTTT. The encoded protein is CASSLYRDPGELFF. V usage is TRBV7-8 and J usage is TRBJ2-2, with D perhaps being TRBD1 or TRBD2 (5 bases each). Trimming stripped 2 bases from V and 6 bases from J, with 10 bases between. Germline CDR1 SGHVS, CDR2 FQNEAQ. The CDR3 has 14 amino acids.

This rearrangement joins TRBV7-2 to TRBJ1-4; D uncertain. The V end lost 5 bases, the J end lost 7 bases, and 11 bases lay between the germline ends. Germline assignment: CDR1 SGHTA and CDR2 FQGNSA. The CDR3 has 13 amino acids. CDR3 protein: CASSPQRAEKLFF. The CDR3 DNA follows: TGTGCCAGCAGCCCCCAGAGGGCTGAAAAACTGTTTTTT.

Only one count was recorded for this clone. Written as DNA, the CDR3 is TGTGCCAGCTCACTAGCGGGAGTCATCGGAGAGACCCAGTACTTC. This translates into CASSLAGVIGETQYF. The chain combines TRBV28 with TRBJ2-5; TRBD2 aligns across 11 bases. Losses at the gene ends were 8 bases for V and 4 bases for J; bases not matched to a gene: 9. The CDR3 covers 15 residues. CDR1 is MDHEN, CDR2 SYDVKM, per germline.